This T cell receptor (beta chain) was sequenced in a study of CD8 T cells in ankylosing spondylitis. This clonotype was seen repeatedly, ten times or more. Trimming left V 5 bases short and J 3 bases short, with 7 bases between. The germline V gene has CDR1 SGHTA and CDR2 FQGNSA. The CDR3 extends over 13 amino acids. Via MiXCR, TCRdb re-called the 5' RACE reads, giving one row per CDR3 protein. This table has around 300,000 distinct CDR3 sequences, less than 25% appearing once. The V gene is TRBV7-2, the J gene TRBJ1-4, with no clear D. This TCR came from a female donor with ankylosing spondylitis or in good health (not recorded which). Specimen: blood, either unsorted or a sorted T cell fraction (not recorded which). CDR3 DNA sequence: TGTGCCAGCAGCCCCAGTCCTAATGAAAAACTGTTTTTT. This gives the protein CASSPSPNEKLFF.